These T cell receptor beta chains were read from a single sample in a study of blood T cell repertoires in COVID-19. Libraries were prepared by immunoSEQ multiplex PCR; TCRdb keeps only in-frame clonotypes and omits some of them. Here the sample spans about 270,000 clones, approximately 86% being singletons. Specimen: peripheral blood. These receptor sequences come from a woman younger than 35 with acute or convalescent COVID-19. The CDR3 runs from the conserved cysteine through the conserved F or W. A D gene is named only where the DNA matches it firmly. Only part of the rows carry a size: once, few, many, or a class if the clone is expanded.

abundance	v_gene	j_gene	d_gene	CDR3aa	CDR3nt
.	TRBV18	TRBJ1-1	.	CASSRTVNTEAFF	TGTGCCAGCTCACGGACAGTGAACACTGAAGCTTTCTTT
.	TRBV7-9	TRBJ1-4	TRBD1	CASSVEQGVGEKLFF	TGTGCCAGCAGCGTAGAACAGGGGGTAGGGGAAAAACTGTTTTTT
.	TRBV5-1	TRBJ2-6	.	CASSPRDKTGANVLTF	TGCGCCAGCAGCCCAAGGGACAAAACTGGGGCCAACGTCCTGACTTTC
few	TRBV7-8	TRBJ2-1	TRBD1	CASSLVFGTGVDGEQFF	TGTGCCAGCAGCTTAGTTTTCGGGACAGGGGTAGACGGTGAGCAGTTCTTC
.	TRBV7-2	TRBJ2-1	TRBD2	CASSEAVVAGGRYNEQFF	TGTGCCAGCAGCGAAGCGGTGGTAGCGGGAGGAAGGTACAATGAGCAGTTCTTC
.	TRBV6-5	TRBJ1-2	TRBD1	CASSYPPTGGKSGYTF	TGTGCCAGCAGTTACCCACCAACAGGGGGGAAAAGCGGCTACACCTTC
.	TRBV5-6	TRBJ2-7	TRBD2	CASSYEAGGMSYEQYF	TGTGCCAGCAGCTACGAGGCGGGGGGAATGTCCTACGAGCAGTACTTC
.	TRBV9	TRBJ1-6	.	CASSTTGSYNSPLHF	TGTGCCAGCAGTACTACAGGCTCCTATAATTCACCCCTCCACTTT
.	TRBV2	TRBJ2-7	.	CASSEAYGRGSYEQYF	TGTGCCAGCAGTGAAGCTTACGGGAGAGGTTCCTACGAGCAGTACTTC
.	TRBV27	TRBJ1-2	TRBD1	CASSTTGQGGNYGYTF	TGTGCCAGCAGTACAACTGGACAGGGAGGTAACTATGGCTACACCTTC
.	TRBV3-1/TRBV3-2	TRBJ2-7	.	CASSPGLNYEQYF	TGTGCCAGCAGCCCAGGACTTAACTACGAGCAGTACTTC
.	TRBV7-2	TRBJ2-7	TRBD2	CASSPRLAATYEQYF	TGTGCCAGCAGCCCACGCCTAGCGGCAACCTACGAGCAGTACTTC
.	TRBV5-1	TRBJ2-1	TRBD2	CASSLGLAGGQGEQFF	TGCGCCAGCAGCTTGGGACTAGCGGGAGGGCAAGGTGAGCAGTTCTTC
.	TRBV7-9	TRBJ2-1	TRBD2	CASSPGLAVSNNEQFF	TGTGCCAGCAGCCCCGGCCTAGCGGTTTCTAACAATGAGCAGTTCTTC
.	TRBV30	TRBJ1-5	.	CAWSVMGQGNQPQHF	TGTGCCTGGAGTGTAATGGGGCAGGGCAATCAGCCCCAGCATTTT
.	TRBV6-2/TRBV6-3	TRBJ2-3	TRBD2	CASSYRRGRGSSTDTQYF	TGTGCCAGCAGTTACCGGCGCGGGAGGGGCTCTAGCACAGATACGCAGTATTTT
.	TRBV19	TRBJ2-1	TRBD2	CASSLAGGDEQFF	TGTGCCAGTAGCCTAGCGGGAGGGGATGAGCAGTTCTTC
.	TRBV4-1	TRBJ2-7	TRBD1	CASSQGDRDSYEQYF	TGCGCCAGCAGCCAGGGGGACAGGGACTCCTACGAGCAGTACTTC
.	TRBV19	TRBJ1-6	.	CASSRQGGSPLHF	TGTGCCAGTTCTCGTCAGGGAGGGTCACCCCTCCACTTT
.	TRBV10-2	TRBJ2-5	.	CASSESEWATQYF	TGCGCCAGCAGTGAGTCTGAATGGGCGACCCAGTACTTC
.	TRBV12-3/TRBV12-4	TRBJ1-2	.	CASSSSTAYGYTF	TGTGCCAGCAGTTCGTCCACCGCGTATGGCTACACCTTC
few	TRBV28	TRBJ2-2	.	CASSLYGRPGELFF	TGTGCCAGCAGTTTATATGGCCGCCCCGGGGAGCTGTTTTTT
.	TRBV12-3/TRBV12-4	TRBJ2-7	.	CASNTGTRGEQYF	TGTGCCAGCAATACCGGGACACGCGGCGAGCAGTACTTC
.	TRBV5-1	TRBJ2-7	TRBD1	CASSPGDRSYEQYF	TGCGCCAGCAGCCCCGGGGACAGATCCTACGAGCAGTACTTC
.	TRBV5-5	TRBJ2-1	.	CASSSSDYNEQFF	TGTGCCAGCAGCTCATCAGACTACAATGAGCAGTTCTTC
.	TRBV7-9	TRBJ2-2	.	CASSLGLNTGELFF	TGTGCCAGCAGCTTAGGACTTAACACCGGGGAGCTGTTTTTT
.	TRBV4-1	TRBJ2-1	TRBD2	CASTSGSRNEQFF	TGCGCCAGCACTAGCGGGAGTCGCAATGAGCAGTTCTTC
.	TRBV29-1	TRBJ2-7	TRBD2	CSVVTASGSYEQYF	TGCAGCGTTGTCACGGCTAGCGGGTCCTACGAGCAGTACTTC
few	TRBV6-5	TRBJ1-2	TRBD1	CASTQGDQGLTF	TGTGCCAGCACCCAGGGGGATCAGGGTCTCACCTTC
.	TRBV7-2	TRBJ2-1	TRBD2	CASSLNLQREFDHNEQFF	TGTGCCAGCAGCTTAAATTTGCAGCGGGAGTTCGACCACAATGAGCAGTTCTTC
.	TRBV12-3/TRBV12-4	TRBJ1-6	.	CASNKDRDSPLHF	TGTGCCAGCAACAAAGACAGAGATTCACCCCTCCACTTT
.	TRBV18	TRBJ2-7	.	CASSPPLAYEQYF	TGTGCCAGCTCACCCCCCCTTGCCTACGAGCAGTACTTC
.	TRBV7-2	TRBJ1-1	.	CASSHRHTEAFF	TGTGCCAGCAGCCACAGACACACTGAAGCTTTCTTT
.	TRBV12-3/TRBV12-4	TRBJ2-7	.	CASSLGYNYEQYF	TGTGCCAGCAGTTTGGGCTACAACTACGAGCAGTACTTC
.	TRBV27	TRBJ2-7	TRBD1	CASSFRTGSYEQYF	TGTGCCAGCAGTTTCCGGACAGGATCCTACGAGCAGTACTTC
.	TRBV7-9	TRBJ1-1	.	CASSFRRDTEAFF	TGTGCCAGCAGCTTCCGCAGGGATACTGAAGCTTTCTTT
.	TRBV20-1	TRBJ2-7	.	CSASPIDEQYF	TGCAGTGCTTCTCCTATCGACGAGCAGTACTTC
.	TRBV5-5	TRBJ2-7	TRBD1	CASSRQGLHEQYF	TGTGCCAGCAGCCGACAGGGTTTGCACGAGCAGTACTTC
.	TRBV27	TRBJ2-3	TRBD2	CASSPGLAGVVTDTQYF	TGTGCCAGCAGTCCAGGACTAGCGGGAGTGGTTACAGATACGCAGTATTTT
.	TRBV10-2	TRBJ1-2	.	CASSDWAAYGYTF	TGCGCCAGCAGTGATTGGGCAGCCTATGGCTACACCTTC
.	TRBV19	TRBJ1-1	TRBD1	CASSLQGGTEAFF	TGTGCCAGTAGCCTTCAGGGGGGCACTGAAGCTTTCTTT